The clone carrying this T cell receptor (beta chain) has only a few counts. Its antigen is currently unknown. This specimen belongs to a study of early T cells in non-severe SARS-CoV-2 infection. Study information: Chains from this unsorted whole-blood bulk RNA could not be paired.

The V end was cut by 2 bases, the J end by 3 bases, with 11 bases between. This CDR3 spans 15 amino acids. Germline assignment: CDR1 GTSNPN and CDR2 SVGIG (reference sequence). Unique molecular identifiers were attached to individual cDNA molecules. TCRdb re-called the 5' RACE reads with MiXCR, one entry per CDR3 protein. The table shows 55,000 to 70,000 distinct CDR3 sequences, with approximately 12% occurring only once. Study-wide results and caveats: Lookups in VDJdb leaned toward anti-spike CD8 responses and missed private and CD4 specificities.

The chain is built from TRBV30 and TRBJ1-6; TRBD1 might be the D (6 bases). Material: whole blood, obtained at baseline. This clonotype was sampled from an adult who was a healthcare worker with PCR-confirmed SARS-CoV-2 infection or an uninfected control (not recorded which). The donor label of this sample is uncertain. CDR3 nucleotides: TGTGCCTGGAGTCTACAGGGAGTCTATAATTCACCCCTCCACTTT. Protein product: CAWSLQGVYNSPLHF.